Reported below is one T cell receptor (beta chain). What it recognizes is unknown. These data are taken from a study of cytomegalovirus exposure and HLA in healthy donors. Whole-study results and caveats: Confirmation was obtained in vitro that a few CMV-associated chains are specific for CMV antigens. Presence/absence analyses assumed roughly uniform sequencing depth across donors.

When sampled, the donors appeared nominally healthy, though they likely had unrecorded immune exposures. V lost 2 bases, J lost 1 base, and 7 bases stayed unmatched. Germline assignment: CDR1 SQVTM and CDR2 ANQGSEA. This CDR3 spans 17 amino acids. The PCR contained 60 Vbeta and 13 Jbeta primers. Assay used: immunoSEQ multiplex PCR; TCRdb lists only in-frame clones, some missing. The sample has more than 95,000 clones; approximately 72% are singletons. This clonotype originated in a man aged 30 to 39 in good health and CMV-seronegative. The sequenced material came from PBMCs. The V and J genes are TRBV29-1 and TRBJ2-1, with TRBD2 matching 11 bases. The CDR3 bases are TGCAGCGTTGAACGTACTAGCGGGAGCCCATCCTACAATGAGCAGTTCTTC. Protein sequence: CSVERTSGSPSYNEQFF.